A single count supports the clone carrying this T cell receptor beta chain. The antigen remains unidentified. The CDR3 is made up of 16 amino acids. V shed 6 bases, J shed 5 bases, and the junction held 13 bases outside the gene matches. Germline V gene sequence: CDR1 SGHAT, CDR2 FQNNGV. The time point here: blood 4 weeks post-SBRT, at nephrectomy. The treatment here: 15 Gy SBRT to primary tumor, nephrectomy 4 weeks later. Nephrectomy followed 15 Gy stereotactic body radiation by 4 weeks. After SBRT, blood was collected at 2 and 4 weeks, plus baseline. Profiled with immunoSEQ multiplex PCR; TCRdb holds only in-frame clones, not every one. The table lists fewer than 200,000 clones, roughly nine tenths of them singletons, with over 9% in the top ten. This record comes from a study of radiation and T cells in renal cell carcinoma. Broader study findings: Baseline intratumoral clonotype presence is unknown without pretreatment biopsies. In blood, top tumor clones expanded by 2 weeks, shrinking by 4.

The sample here was blood, taken from a patient whose treatment included radiotherapy and nephrectomy. This chain uses TRBV11-2 with TRBJ2-1, with 7 bases identical to TRBD2. The source is a woman between 45 and 65 years old with renal cell carcinoma. CDR3 sequence (DNA): TGTGCCAGCAGGTTCCCGGGGCGGGGGAGAGACAATGAGCAGTTCTTC. Translating it yields CASRFPGRGRDNEQFF.